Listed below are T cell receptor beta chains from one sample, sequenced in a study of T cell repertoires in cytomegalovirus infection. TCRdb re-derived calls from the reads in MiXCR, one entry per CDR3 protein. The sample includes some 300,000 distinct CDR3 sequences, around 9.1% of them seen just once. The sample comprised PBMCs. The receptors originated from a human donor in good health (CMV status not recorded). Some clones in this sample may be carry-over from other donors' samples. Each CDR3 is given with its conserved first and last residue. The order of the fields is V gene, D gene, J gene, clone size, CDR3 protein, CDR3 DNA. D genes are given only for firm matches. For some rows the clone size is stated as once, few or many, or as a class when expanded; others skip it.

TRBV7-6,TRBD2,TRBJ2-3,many,CASSANGGGLTDTQYF,TGTGCCAGCAGCGCGAACGGGGGGGGCCTCACAGATACGCAGTATTTT
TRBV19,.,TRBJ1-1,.,CASQGLMNTEAFF,TGTGCCAGTCAGGGTTTAATGAACACTGAAGCTTTCTTT
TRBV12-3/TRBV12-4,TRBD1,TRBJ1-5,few,CASLQSPGTANNQPQHF,TGTGCCAGTCTCCAATCCCCCGGGACAGCCAACAATCAGCCCCAGCATTTT
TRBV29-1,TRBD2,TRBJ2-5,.,CSVSGTVGETQYF,TGCAGCGTTAGCGGGACCGTCGGGGAGACCCAGTACTTC
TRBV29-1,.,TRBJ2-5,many,CSVEAQPQETQYF,TGCAGCGTTGAAGCACAGCCCCAAGAGACCCAGTACTTC
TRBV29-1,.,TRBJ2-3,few,CSVEVRDTQYF,TGCAGCGTCGAAGTCAGAGATACGCAGTATTTT
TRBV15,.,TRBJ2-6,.,CATSGKSSGANVLTF,TGTGCCACCAGTGGCAAGAGCTCTGGGGCCAACGTCCTGACTTTC
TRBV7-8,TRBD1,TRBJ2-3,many,CASSKDLGQGTDTQYF,TGTGCCAGCAGCAAAGACTTGGGACAGGGGACAGATACGCAGTATTTT
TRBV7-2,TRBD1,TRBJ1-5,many,CASSSGQGHQPQHF,TGTGCCAGCAGCTCGGGACAGGGTCATCAGCCCCAGCATTTT
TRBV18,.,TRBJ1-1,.,CASSPIHPPGGTEAFF,TGTGCCAGCTCACCTATTCACCCCCCAGGAGGCACTGAAGCTTTCTTT
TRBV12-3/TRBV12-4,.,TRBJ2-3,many,CASSGLAGGLADTQYF,TGTGCCAGCAGTGGCCTAGCTGGGGGGCTGGCAGATACGCAGTATTTT
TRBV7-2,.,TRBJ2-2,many,CASSLDFTGELFF,TGTGCCAGCAGCTTAGATTTCACCGGGGAGCTGTTTTTT
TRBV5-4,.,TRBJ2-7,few,CASSLGNEQYF,TGTGCCAGCAGCTTGGGTAACGAGCAGTACTTC
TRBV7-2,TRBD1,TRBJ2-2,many,CASSLARTGTNTGELFF,TGTGCCAGCAGCTTAGCGAGGACAGGGACGAACACCGGGGAGCTGTTTTTT
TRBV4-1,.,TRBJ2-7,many,CASSSGESYEQYF,TGCGCCAGCAGCTCAGGGGAGTCCTACGAGCAGTACTTC
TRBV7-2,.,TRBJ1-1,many,CASSWGTGVPEAFF,TGTGCCAGCAGCTGGGGGACGGGGGTCCCTGAAGCTTTCTTT
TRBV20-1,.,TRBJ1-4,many,CSARGGGATNEKLFF,TGCAGTGCTCGGGGAGGGGGAGCGACTAATGAAAAACTGTTTTTT
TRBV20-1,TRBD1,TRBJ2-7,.,CSATSTGEEYEQYF,TGCAGTGCTACATCGACAGGGGAGGAGTACGAGCAGTACTTC
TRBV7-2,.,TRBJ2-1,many,CASSLMARTASYNEQFF,TGTGCCAGCAGCTTAATGGCCCGAACGGCCTCCTACAATGAGCAGTTCTTC
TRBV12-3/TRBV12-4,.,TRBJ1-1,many,CASSFQINTEAFF,TGTGCCAGCAGTTTTCAGATAAACACTGAAGCTTTCTTT
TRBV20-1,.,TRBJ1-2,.,CSASLRAGGYTF,TGCAGTGCTAGCCTGAGAGCCGGTGGCTACACCTTC
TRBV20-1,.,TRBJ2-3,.,CSSTAGRITDTQYF,TGCAGTTCCACGGCGGGGAGGATCACAGATACGCAGTATTTT
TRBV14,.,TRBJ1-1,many,CASSHPFGRGEAFF,TGTGCCAGCAGCCACCCCTTTGGGAGGGGGGAAGCTTTCTTT
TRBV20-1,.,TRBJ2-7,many,CSAIGGAVEQYF,TGCAGTGCTATTGGGGGGGCGGTCGAGCAGTACTTC
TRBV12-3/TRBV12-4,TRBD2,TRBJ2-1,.,CASSFSAGRGEQFF,TGTGCCAGCAGTTTTTCAGCGGGAAGGGGTGAGCAGTTCTTC
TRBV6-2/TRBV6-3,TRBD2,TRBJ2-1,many,CASSYSTTGGQFF,TGTGCCAGCAGTTACTCGACCACGGGGGGGCAGTTCTTC
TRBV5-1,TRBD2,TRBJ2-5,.,CASSLGLAGAPGETQYF,TGCGCCAGCAGCCTTGGACTAGCGGGGGCCCCGGGGGAGACCCAGTACTTC
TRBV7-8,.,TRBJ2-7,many,CASSPELSGYEQYF,TGTGCCAGCAGCCCCGAGCTTTCGGGGTACGAGCAGTACTTC
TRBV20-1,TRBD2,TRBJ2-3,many,CSARASGGRTRDTQYF,TGCAGTGCTAGGGCTAGCGGGGGGCGGACAAGAGATACGCAGTATTTT
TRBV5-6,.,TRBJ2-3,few,CASSLGGTWSPDTQYF,TGTGCCAGCAGCTTGGGGGGTACTTGGAGCCCAGATACGCAGTATTTT
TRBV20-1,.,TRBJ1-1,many,CSARNLNTEAFF,TGCAGTGCTAGGAATTTGAACACTGAAGCTTTCTTT
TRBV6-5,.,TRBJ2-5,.,CASSARQGKETQYF,TGTGCCAGCAGTGCCCGGCAGGGGAAAGAGACCCAGTACTTC
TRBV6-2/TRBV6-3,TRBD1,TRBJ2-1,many,CASSWFLPGGTGSDEQFF,TGTGCCAGCAGTTGGTTTCTACCCGGGGGGACAGGGAGTGATGAGCAGTTCTTC
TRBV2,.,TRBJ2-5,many,CASSEGGTAQETQYF,TGTGCCAGCAGTGAAGGGGGAACGGCCCAAGAGACCCAGTACTTC
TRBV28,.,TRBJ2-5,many,CASSGAGTLEETQYF,TGTGCCAGCAGTGGAGCCGGGACGTTGGAAGAGACCCAGTACTTC